A selection of T cell receptor beta chains follows, all from one sample in a study of OX40 agonist ivuxolimab in advanced cancers. Sequencing was performed with immunoSEQ multiplex PCR; in TCRdb, only in-frame clones are kept and a portion is missing. Here the sample spans 65,000 to 100,000 clones, around 94% being singletons. Specimen: CD4+ or CD8+ T cells sorted from blood, collected in a trial of the OX40 agonist ivuxolimab. The receptors originated from an adult with an advanced solid tumor such as melanoma, head and neck, liver or kidney cancer. The CDR3 runs from the conserved cysteine through the conserved F or W. D genes are given only for firm matches. The size of a clone is reported for some rows only, either as once, few or many, or as a class for expanded clones.

cdr3_nt: TGTGCCAGTAGCCTCAGCGGGGGGGCTTACAATGAGCAGTTCTTC
cdr3_aa: CASSLSGGAYNEQFF
clone_size: .
d_call: TRBD2
j_call: TRBJ2-1
v_call: TRBV19

cdr3_nt: TGTGCCAGCAGCTTAGACGGGCCCTACGAGCAGTACTTC
cdr3_aa: CASSLDGPYEQYF
clone_size: .
d_call: .
j_call: TRBJ2-7
v_call: TRBV11-2

cdr3_nt: TGCGCCAGCAGCTTGGAGGGACAGAGCTCCTACGAGCAGTACTTC
cdr3_aa: CASSLEGQSSYEQYF
clone_size: once
d_call: TRBD1
j_call: TRBJ2-7
v_call: TRBV5-1

cdr3_nt: TGTGCCAGCAGTCCCGCCCGGGGTACCGGGTACGAGCAGTACTTC
cdr3_aa: CASSPARGTGYEQYF
clone_size: .
d_call: .
j_call: TRBJ2-7
v_call: TRBV28

cdr3_nt: TGCGCCAGCAGCCAAGATCGGGTGGGGAACACTGAAGCTTTCTTT
cdr3_aa: CASSQDRVGNTEAFF
clone_size: .
d_call: .
j_call: TRBJ1-1
v_call: TRBV4-3

cdr3_nt: TGTGCCAGCAGCGTATCCTACGAGCAGTACTTC
cdr3_aa: CASSVSYEQYF
clone_size: .
d_call: .
j_call: TRBJ2-7
v_call: TRBV7-9

cdr3_nt: TGTGCCAGCAGGGAACTAGCGGGGGCGGCCTACGAGCAGTACTTC
cdr3_aa: CASRELAGAAYEQYF
clone_size: .
d_call: TRBD2
j_call: TRBJ2-7
v_call: TRBV2

cdr3_nt: TGTGCCAGCAGTCCCTGGACTAGCGGGGGGTCCTCGGATACGCAGTATTTT
cdr3_aa: CASSPWTSGGSSDTQYF
clone_size: .
d_call: TRBD2
j_call: TRBJ2-3
v_call: TRBV27

cdr3_nt: TGTGCCAGCAGTTTGAGGGGTAATTCGAACATTCAGTACTTC
cdr3_aa: CASSLRGNSNIQYF
clone_size: .
d_call: .
j_call: TRBJ2-4
v_call: TRBV27

cdr3_nt: TGTGCCAGCAAGCGTCGGGGGGTTACGGAGCAGTACTTC
cdr3_aa: CASKRRGVTEQYF
clone_size: .
d_call: TRBD2
j_call: TRBJ2-7
v_call: TRBV28

cdr3_nt: TGTGCCAGCAGACAAACTAGCGGGGCCTACAATGAGCAGTTCTTC
cdr3_aa: CASRQTSGAYNEQFF
clone_size: .
d_call: TRBD2
j_call: TRBJ2-1
v_call: TRBV28

cdr3_nt: TGTGCCAGCGCCTCGGGTGAGCAGTTCTTC
cdr3_aa: CASASGEQFF
clone_size: .
d_call: .
j_call: TRBJ2-1
v_call: TRBV6-1

cdr3_nt: TGCGCCAGCAGCCAACTTCTCAACTACGAGCAGTACTTC
cdr3_aa: CASSQLLNYEQYF
clone_size: .
d_call: .
j_call: TRBJ2-7
v_call: TRBV4-1

cdr3_nt: TGTGCCAGCAGCACCTTACGGGGGTCCAACAATGAGCAGTTCTTC
cdr3_aa: CASSTLRGSNNEQFF
clone_size: .
d_call: .
j_call: TRBJ2-1
v_call: TRBV5-6

cdr3_nt: TGCGCCAGCAGCCCGGACCTTGGGGAAGGAGAGACCCAGTACTTC
cdr3_aa: CASSPDLGEGETQYF
clone_size: .
d_call: .
j_call: TRBJ2-5
v_call: TRBV5-1

cdr3_nt: TGTGCCAGCAGCCCCCACGGACTAGCGGGAGCTTACAATGAGCAGTTCTTC
cdr3_aa: CASSPHGLAGAYNEQFF
clone_size: once
d_call: TRBD2
j_call: TRBJ2-1
v_call: TRBV11-2

cdr3_nt: TGCGCCAGCAGCCAAGGCGGCCGGGGGTACGAGCAGTACTTC
cdr3_aa: CASSQGGRGYEQYF
clone_size: .
d_call: .
j_call: TRBJ2-7
v_call: TRBV4-1

cdr3_nt: TGTGCCAGCAGCGCCTTAGGCGCCCAAGAGACCCAGTACTTC
cdr3_aa: CASSALGAQETQYF
clone_size: .
d_call: .
j_call: TRBJ2-5
v_call: TRBV7-6

cdr3_nt: TGCGCCAGCAGCTTAGGGTTGGGGCACACTAATGAAAAACTGTTTTTT
cdr3_aa: CASSLGLGHTNEKLFF
clone_size: .
d_call: .
j_call: TRBJ1-4
v_call: TRBV5-1

cdr3_nt: TGTGCCAGCAGCCCTGCCTCTGGGGCCAACGTCCTGACTTTC
cdr3_aa: CASSPASGANVLTF
clone_size: .
d_call: .
j_call: TRBJ2-6
v_call: TRBV7-8

cdr3_nt: TGTGCCGGGCAGGGGGGGAACGAGCAGTACTTC
cdr3_aa: CAGQGGNEQYF
clone_size: .
d_call: .
j_call: TRBJ2-7
v_call: TRBV30

cdr3_nt: TGTGCCAGTACCTACCGGGGGGAGCGGGAAAGGAACTCCTACAATGAGCAGTTCTTC
cdr3_aa: CASTYRGERERNSYNEQFF
clone_size: .
d_call: TRBD2
j_call: TRBJ2-1
v_call: TRBV19

cdr3_nt: TGTGCCAGCAACTCACAAACTAGAGGGGGTTCAGTACGTGAGACCCAGTACTTC
cdr3_aa: CASNSQTRGGSVRETQYF
clone_size: .
d_call: .
j_call: TRBJ2-5
v_call: TRBV5-6

cdr3_nt: TGCGCCAGCAGCCAAGGGACGCGCGCGGAGCAGTACTTC
cdr3_aa: CASSQGTRAEQYF
clone_size: .
d_call: .
j_call: TRBJ2-7
v_call: TRBV4-3

cdr3_nt: TGTGCCAGCAGTCCCTCTGACTGGGACAGGGGGGAGGGCTACACCTTC
cdr3_aa: CASSPSDWDRGEGYTF
clone_size: once
d_call: TRBD1
j_call: TRBJ1-2
v_call: TRBV28

cdr3_nt: TGTGCCAGCACCCATTCGACAGGGGCCCCCTACGAGCAGTACTTC
cdr3_aa: CASTHSTGAPYEQYF
clone_size: .
d_call: TRBD1
j_call: TRBJ2-7
v_call: TRBV5-4

cdr3_nt: TGCGCCAGCAGCTTGGTGTCGGGACAGGACCACGAGCAGTACTTC
cdr3_aa: CASSLVSGQDHEQYF
clone_size: .
d_call: TRBD1
j_call: TRBJ2-7
v_call: TRBV5-1

cdr3_nt: TGTGCCAGCAGCGCGACTAGCGAATCCTACGAGCAGTACTTC
cdr3_aa: CASSATSESYEQYF
clone_size: .
d_call: TRBD2
j_call: TRBJ2-7
v_call: TRBV2

cdr3_nt: TGCGCCAGCAGCCAAGATGAGGGTCTAGACTTTGAGCAGTTCTTC
cdr3_aa: CASSQDEGLDFEQFF
clone_size: .
d_call: .
j_call: TRBJ2-1
v_call: TRBV4-3

cdr3_nt: TGTGCTAGTGACGGCATCACGGACAGGGTAGGTAATGAGCAGTTCTTC
cdr3_aa: CASDGITDRVGNEQFF
clone_size: few
d_call: TRBD1
j_call: TRBJ2-1
v_call: TRBV12-5

cdr3_nt: TGTGCCAGCAGCTTAGTAGCATCTCCCTACAATGAGCAGTTCTTC
cdr3_aa: CASSLVASPYNEQFF
clone_size: once
d_call: .
j_call: TRBJ2-1
v_call: TRBV11-2

cdr3_nt: TGTGCCAGCAGCTTAGGGCGGGGGGACTACGAGCAGTACTTC
cdr3_aa: CASSLGRGDYEQYF
clone_size: .
d_call: TRBD2
j_call: TRBJ2-7
v_call: TRBV11-2

cdr3_nt: TGCAGCGTTGAAGACCCTGGGGTAGCTAGCACAGATACGCAGTATTTT
cdr3_aa: CSVEDPGVASTDTQYF
clone_size: .
d_call: .
j_call: TRBJ2-3
v_call: TRBV29-1

cdr3_nt: TGTGCCAGTAGTATCGTAAGAGGTTATAGCAATCAGCCCCAGCATTTT
cdr3_aa: CASSIVRGYSNQPQHF
clone_size: .
d_call: .
j_call: TRBJ1-5
v_call: TRBV19

cdr3_nt: TGTGCCAGCAGCTTAATAGTGACCCAATCTGGGGCCAACGTCCTGACTTTC
cdr3_aa: CASSLIVTQSGANVLTF
clone_size: .
d_call: .
j_call: TRBJ2-6
v_call: TRBV7-3

cdr3_nt: TGTGCCAGCAGTGACACCAGTGAAGGCACTGAAGCTTTCTTT
cdr3_aa: CASSDTSEGTEAFF
clone_size: few
d_call: .
j_call: TRBJ1-1
v_call: TRBV6-4

cdr3_nt: TGCGCCAGCAGCCAAATTCTTAGCAATGAGCAGTTCTTC
cdr3_aa: CASSQILSNEQFF
clone_size: .
d_call: .
j_call: TRBJ2-1
v_call: TRBV4-1

cdr3_nt: TGTGCCAGTAGTATTGGGCCCAACGAGCAGTACTTC
cdr3_aa: CASSIGPNEQYF
clone_size: few
d_call: .
j_call: TRBJ2-7
v_call: TRBV19

cdr3_nt: TGTGCCAGCAGCTCAAGCCTAGCAGACGGTCACAATGAGCAGTTCTTC
cdr3_aa: CASSSSLADGHNEQFF
clone_size: .
d_call: .
j_call: TRBJ2-1
v_call: TRBV11-3

cdr3_nt: TGTGCCAGCTCACCGGCACAGGCGAGCTCCTACAATGAGCAGTTCTTC
cdr3_aa: CASSPAQASSYNEQFF
clone_size: .
d_call: .
j_call: TRBJ2-1
v_call: TRBV18

cdr3_nt: TGTGCCAGCAGCTCACAGGGGCCCATGGACGAGCAGTACTTC
cdr3_aa: CASSSQGPMDEQYF
clone_size: .
d_call: TRBD1
j_call: TRBJ2-7
v_call: TRBV7-3

cdr3_nt: TGTGCCAGCAGCGTAGGGGGGAGTAGGTCCTACGAGCAGTACTTC
cdr3_aa: CASSVGGSRSYEQYF
clone_size: .
d_call: .
j_call: TRBJ2-7
v_call: TRBV9

cdr3_nt: TGTGCCAGCAGCTCTCGGGACAGCAGTTACGACACCATATATTTT
cdr3_aa: CASSSRDSSYDTIYF
clone_size: .
d_call: TRBD1
j_call: TRBJ1-3
v_call: TRBV13

cdr3_nt: TGTGCCAGCAGCCCGTCCGGGACACCATACGGAACCCAGTACTTC
cdr3_aa: CASSPSGTPYGTQYF
clone_size: .
d_call: .
j_call: TRBJ2-5
v_call: TRBV14

cdr3_nt: TGTGCCAGCAGCTCCGGGACAGGGGGAGTCTATGGCTACACCTTC
cdr3_aa: CASSSGTGGVYGYTF
clone_size: .
d_call: TRBD1
j_call: TRBJ1-2
v_call: TRBV5-4

cdr3_nt: TGTGCCAGCAGCCCTGGGGAGGACGAAAAACTGTTTTTT
cdr3_aa: CASSPGEDEKLFF
clone_size: .
d_call: .
j_call: TRBJ1-4
v_call: TRBV7-9

cdr3_nt: TGTGCCAGTAGTATGTGGAGGGCCGACGAGCAGTACTTC
cdr3_aa: CASSMWRADEQYF
clone_size: few
d_call: .
j_call: TRBJ2-7
v_call: TRBV19

cdr3_nt: TGTGCCAGCAGCTTGGGTCCATCCTCAGCGACCCAGCATTTT
cdr3_aa: CASSLGPSSATQHF
clone_size: .
d_call: .
j_call: TRBJ1-5
v_call: TRBV5-6

cdr3_nt: TGCGCCAGCAGCCGTACGACTAGTCGCCAAGAGACCCAGTACTTC
cdr3_aa: CASSRTTSRQETQYF
clone_size: once
d_call: .
j_call: TRBJ2-5
v_call: TRBV4-3

cdr3_nt: TGTGCCAGCAGCGTAGGTGACAGACGCCAAGAGACCCAGTACTTC
cdr3_aa: CASSVGDRRQETQYF
clone_size: .
d_call: .
j_call: TRBJ2-5
v_call: TRBV9

cdr3_nt: TGTGCCAGCAGTGGATCGGGCACAGATACGCAGTATTTT
cdr3_aa: CASSGSGTDTQYF
clone_size: .
d_call: .
j_call: TRBJ2-3
v_call: TRBV6-1

cdr3_nt: TGTGCCAGTACTCTGAATGGGGGACTAGCGGGAGTTAAAGATACGCAGTATTTT
cdr3_aa: CASTLNGGLAGVKDTQYF
clone_size: .
d_call: TRBD2
j_call: TRBJ2-3
v_call: TRBV19

cdr3_nt: TGTGCCAGCAGTTGGACTAGCGGGACATTAAACACCGGGGAGCTGTTTTTT
cdr3_aa: CASSWTSGTLNTGELFF
clone_size: .
d_call: TRBD2
j_call: TRBJ2-2
v_call: TRBV7-3

cdr3_nt: TGTGCCAGCAGCTTAGGGCTCGCCCGGGGGGAGCAGTTCTTC
cdr3_aa: CASSLGLARGEQFF
clone_size: .
d_call: .
j_call: TRBJ2-1
v_call: TRBV7-9

cdr3_nt: TGTGCCAGCAGTTCCGGATGGTTGGGGGAACAAGAGACCCAGTACTTC
cdr3_aa: CASSSGWLGEQETQYF
clone_size: .
d_call: .
j_call: TRBJ2-5
v_call: TRBV27

cdr3_nt: TGTGCCAGCAGCCCTAGCTCCTACAATGAGCAGTTCTTC
cdr3_aa: CASSPSSYNEQFF
clone_size: once
d_call: .
j_call: TRBJ2-1
v_call: TRBV4-2